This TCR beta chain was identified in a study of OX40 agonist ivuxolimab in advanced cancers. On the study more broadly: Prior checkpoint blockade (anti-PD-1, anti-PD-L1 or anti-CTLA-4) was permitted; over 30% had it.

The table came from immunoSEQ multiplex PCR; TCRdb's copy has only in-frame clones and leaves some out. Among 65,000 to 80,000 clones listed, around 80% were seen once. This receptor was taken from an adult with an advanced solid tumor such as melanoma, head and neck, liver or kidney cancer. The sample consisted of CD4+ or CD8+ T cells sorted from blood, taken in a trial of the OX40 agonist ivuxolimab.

The CDR3 DNA is TGTGCCAGCTCACCACAGGGCGGGGGCCACACTGAAGCTTTCTTT. Translated: CASSPQGGGHTEAFF. J is TRBJ1-1 and V is TRBV18, with D possibly TRBD1 on 6 matching bases. The V end lost 1 base, the J end lost 3 bases, and 12 bases lay between the germline ends. Germline CDR1 and CDR2: KGHSH and LQKENI. The CDR3 sequence is 15 residues long. Using reference TRBV18 and TRBJ1-1 for the parts outside the CDR3, the full variable domain is NAGVMQNPRHLVRRRGQEARLRCSPMKGHSHVYWYRQLPEEGLKFMVYLQKENIIDESGMPKERFSAEFPKEGPSILRIQQVVRGDSAAYFCASSPQGGGHTEAFFGQGTRLTVV.